The clone carrying this T cell receptor (beta chain) was picked up many times. Its antigen is not identified. This entry is derived from a study of CD8+CD57+ T cells in acquired aplastic anemia. Study information: DNA recovered from sorted CD4+ and CD8+ cells had a mean of about 3.5 ug. Study conclusions and caveats: For CD8+ Simpson's diversity, patients and controls showed no significant difference. Shared by patients and controls, approximately 28 CD8+ CDR3s were abundant in patients.

CDR1 is MNHNY, CDR2 SVGAGI, per germline (reference sequence). The J segment lost 3 bases and the V segment lost 3 bases, leaving 5 bases of the junction unmatched. The CDR3 extends over 16 amino acids. Patients selected for sequencing had displayed CD8+CD57+ cell expansion by flow cytometry. Diagnosis of severe acquired aplastic anemia applied to all patients. The TCR beta profiling, which covered VDJ combination and CDR3 sequence, was carried out using genomic DNA as the template. TCRdb used MiXCR to reprocess the reads, holding one entry per CDR3 protein. Here the sample spans approximately 470,000 distinct CDR3 sequences, less than 35% being singletons.

Source material: sorted CD4+, CD8+, or CD8+CD57+ T cells (not recorded which) from PBMCs. This chain links TRBV6-6 with TRBJ2-2; 9 positions agree with TRBD2. The receptor was derived from a human donor with aplastic anemia. In nucleotides, the CDR3 is TGTGCCAGCAGTTATAATAGCGGGAGATACACCGGGGAGCTGTTTTTT. It yields the protein CASSYNSGRYTGELFF.